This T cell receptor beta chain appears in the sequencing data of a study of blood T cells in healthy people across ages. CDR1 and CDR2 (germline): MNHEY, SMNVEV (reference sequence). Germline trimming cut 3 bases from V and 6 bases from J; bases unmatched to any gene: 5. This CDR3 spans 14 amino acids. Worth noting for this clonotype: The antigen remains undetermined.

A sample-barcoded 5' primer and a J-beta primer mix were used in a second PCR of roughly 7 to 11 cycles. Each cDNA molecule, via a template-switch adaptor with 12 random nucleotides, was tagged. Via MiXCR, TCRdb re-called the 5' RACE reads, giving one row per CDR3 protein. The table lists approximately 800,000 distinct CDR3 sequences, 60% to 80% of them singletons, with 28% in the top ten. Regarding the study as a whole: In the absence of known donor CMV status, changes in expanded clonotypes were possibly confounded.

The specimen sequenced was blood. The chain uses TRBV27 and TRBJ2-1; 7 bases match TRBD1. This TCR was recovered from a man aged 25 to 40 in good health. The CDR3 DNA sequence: TGTGCCAGCAGTTTCGGGACAGTACTCAATGAGCAGTTCTTC. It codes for CASSFGTVLNEQFF.